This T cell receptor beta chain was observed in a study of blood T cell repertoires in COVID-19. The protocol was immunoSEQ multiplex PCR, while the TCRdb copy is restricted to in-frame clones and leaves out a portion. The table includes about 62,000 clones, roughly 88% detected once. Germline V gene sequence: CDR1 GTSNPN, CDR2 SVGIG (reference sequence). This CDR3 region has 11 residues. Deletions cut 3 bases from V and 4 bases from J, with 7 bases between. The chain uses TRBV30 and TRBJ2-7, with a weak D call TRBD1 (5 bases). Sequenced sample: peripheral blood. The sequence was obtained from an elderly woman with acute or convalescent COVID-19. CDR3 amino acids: CAWSRQYEQYF. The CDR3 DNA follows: TGTGCCTGGAGCCGACAGTACGAGCAGTACTTC.